This note documents a single T cell receptor beta chain sequence. Sequenced by immunoSEQ multiplex PCR; TCRdb stores in-frame clones only, minus some. The sample consists of about 94,000 clones, 90% of them appearing once. Germline V gene lookup returns CDR1 SGHRS and CDR2 YFSETQ. The V end was cut by 4 bases, the J end by 7 bases, with 11 bases between. The CDR3 runs to 12 residues. The data derive from a study of control samples from healthy donors and cancer patients. The clonotype was recovered from a woman under 30 in good health. The chain joins TRBV5-1 to TRBJ2-5, with D tentatively TRBD2 (6 bases). Material for sequencing was blood. The CDR3 DNA reads TGCGCCAGCAGCCCGGAAGCGGGGACCCAGTACTTC. Protein sequence: CASSPEAGTQYF.